These 15 T cell receptor beta chains originate from one sample sequenced in a study of long-term antiretroviral therapy in people with HIV. The assay used was immunoSEQ (version v3.0), run at survey level. Using immunoSEQ multiplex PCR, the repertoire was profiled, and TCRdb retains in-frame clones only, with some absent. The sample consists of about 25,000 clones, 75% to 85% of them appearing once. The specimen comprised unsorted PBMCs, sampled 0.5 years after starting antiretroviral therapy. These TCRs come from a middle-aged woman with HIV.

The rearrangement links TRBV7-2 to TRBJ2-5; D is uncertain. The germline V and J ends were trimmed by 4 bases and 4 bases, with 13 bases remaining between them. CDR1 SGHTA and CDR2 FQGNSA come from the germline V gene. The CDR3 is made up of 14 amino acids. The CDR3 here is CASSSRTERETQYF. CDR3 DNA: TGTGCCAGCAGCTCCCGGACGGAACGAGAGACCCAGTACTTC. Full variable domain (outside the CDR3, taken from reference TRBV7-2 and TRBJ2-5): GAGVSQSPSNKVTEKGKDVELRCDPISGHTALYWYRQSLGQGLEFLIYFQGNSAPDKSGLPSDRFSAERTGGSVSTLTIQRTQQEDSAVYLCASSSRTERETQYFGPGTRLLVL.

The genes are TRBV7-6 and TRBJ2-7; D is uncertain. V gave up 5 bases and J gave up 3 bases, with 11 bases separating them. Looked up from germline, CDR1 is SGHVS and CDR2 is FNYEAQ. This CDR3 contains 13 residues. The CDR3 coding sequence is TGTGCCAGCAGCCCCTCGTCCCTCTACGAGCAGTACTTC. This gives the protein CASSPSSLYEQYF.

The chain recombines TRBV5-1 with TRBJ2-5; TRBD1 matches at 9 bases. CDR1 is SGHRS and CDR2 is YFSETQ in the germline V gene. The V and J ends lost 4 bases and 1 base, in that order; junction bases with no gene match: 8. The length of the CDR3 is 16 residues. CDR3 amino acids: CASSPTGGRVQETQYF. For the CDR3, the DNA is TGCGCCAGCAGCCCCACAGGGGGCAGGGTCCAAGAGACCCAGTACTTC.

This chain links TRBV28 with TRBJ1-2, with D hard to call. The CDR3 contains 12 residues. Trimming removed 2 bases at V and 7 bases at J, with 8 bases between. Germline CDR1 is MDHEN and CDR2 is SYDVKM. In DNA, the CDR3 is TGTGCCAGCAGTTTAGGGGAAGGTGGCTACACCTTC. As protein: CASSLGEGGYTF.

This chain connects TRBV5-1 to TRBJ2-7; D remains unclear. This CDR3 is 15 amino acids long. The V end was cut by 0 bases, the J end by 2 bases, with 12 bases between. CDR1 SGHRS and CDR2 YFSETQ come from the germline V gene. The CDR3 reads CASSLAAVSAYEQYF. The CDR3 DNA reads TGCGCCAGCAGCTTGGCGGCGGTCTCGGCCTACGAGCAGTACTTC. Full variable domain (missing parts from reference TRBV5-1 and TRBJ2-7): KAGVTQTPRYLIKTRGQQVTLSCSPISGHRSVSWYQQTPGQGLQFLFEYFSETQRNKGNFPGRFSGRQFSNSRSEMNVSTLELGDSALYLCASSLAAVSAYEQYFGPGTRLTVT.

V is TRBV9 and J is TRBJ2-7, with D possibly TRBD2 on 5 matching bases. In germline, CDR1 is SGDLS, CDR2 YYNGEE. Trimming took off 4 bases at V and 0 bases at J, with 14 bases between the two ends. The CDR3 extends over 15 amino acids. CDR3 nucleotide sequence: TGTGCCAGCAGCCCCCGGATCGGGAACTCCTACGAGCAGTACTTC. Translated, it gives CASSPRIGNSYEQYF. The whole variable domain, remainder taken from reference TRBV9 and TRBJ2-7, is DSGVTQTPKHLITATGQRVTLRCSPRSGDLSVYWYQQSLDQGLQFLIQYYNGEERAKGNILERFSAQQFPDLHSELNLSSLELGDSALYFCASSPRIGNSYEQYFGPGTRLTVT.

The chain combines TRBV5-1 with TRBJ2-5; D unclear. Germline V CDR1 and CDR2: SGHRS, YFSETQ. This CDR3 is 14 amino acids long. V lost 2 bases, J lost 2 bases, and 10 bases lay in between. This CDR3 reads CASSLVQKQETQYF. The CDR3 nucleotides read TGCGCCAGCAGCTTAGTACAGAAGCAAGAGACCCAGTACTTC.

The V call is TRBV27, the J call TRBJ2-7; TRBD1 aligns across 8 bases. Germline CDR1 and CDR2: MNHEY and SMNVEV (reference sequence). V shed 6 bases, J shed 2 bases, and the junction held 12 bases outside the gene matches. The CDR3 length is 16 residues. The CDR3 loop is CASRLAAQGAPYEQYF. The CDR3 DNA sequence: TGTGCCAGCAGGCTTGCCGCTCAGGGGGCCCCCTACGAGCAGTACTTC.

The chain links TRBV28 to TRBJ1-2; weak D call: TRBD1 (6 bases). The CDR3 has 14 amino acids. Trimming shortened V by 8 bases and J by 5 bases, and 18 bases separated the two germline ends. Germline values: CDR1 MDHEN, CDR2 SYDVKM. The CDR3 DNA reads as TGTGCCAGCGGACAGAACCTAGCTTCATATGGCTACACCTTC. Translated: CASGQNLASYGYTF.

There are a few counts of this clone. V is TRBV5-6 and J is TRBJ2-7; D not certain. This CDR3 region has 13 residues. CDR1 SGHDT and CDR2 YYEEEE come from the germline V gene. V was shortened by 1 base and J by 10 bases, with 15 bases between the two germline ends. The chain's CDR3 is CASSLTLSGVQYF. The CDR3 DNA follows: TGTGCCAGCAGCTTGACTCTCTCGGGCGTTCAGTACTTC.

V and J are TRBV4-1 and TRBJ2-7; D not certain. The germline gives CDR1 MGHRA, CDR2 YSYEKL. This CDR3 comprises 15 residues. Trimming cost V 0 bases and J 2 bases, with 11 bases left between them. DNA for the CDR3: TGCGCCAGCAGCCAAGATTGGTCTCATACCTACGAGCAGTACTTC. This translates into CASSQDWSHTYEQYF.

The chain employs TRBV15 and TRBJ1-2, with 8 bases fitting TRBD1. Germline V gene data show CDR1 as LNHNV and CDR2 as YYDKDF (reference sequence). V lost 0 bases, J lost 8 bases, and 5 bases stayed unmatched. This CDR3 has 14 amino acids. The DNA of the CDR3 is TGTGCCACCAGCAGAGATTTGACAGGGGAGGGCTACACCTTC. It encodes CATSRDLTGEGYTF.

The chain joins TRBV5-8 to TRBJ1-2; possible D gene TRBD1, 5 bases. Deletions cut 2 bases from V and 8 bases from J, with 13 bases between. Germline CDR1 reads SGHTS; CDR2 reads YDEGEE. This CDR3 comprises 13 residues. As DNA, the CDR3 is TGTGCCAGCAGCTTTGGGCAGGGTAAGGGCTACACCTTC. Protein product: CASSFGQGKGYTF.

This chain links TRBV30 with TRBJ1-6; a possible D gene is TRBD1 (6 bases). V was shortened by 2 bases and J by 7 bases, with 18 bases between the two germline ends. Germline values: CDR1 GTSNPN, CDR2 SVGIG (reference sequence). This CDR3 comprises 16 residues. The CDR3 coding sequence is TGTGCCTGGAGTCTGGGGGGCTTACAAGGGAATTCACCCCTCCACTTT. This sequence encodes CAWSLGGLQGNSPLHF. Together with reference TRBV30 and TRBJ1-6, the CDR3 gives the full variable domain: SQTIHQWPATLVQPVGSPLSLECTVEGTSNPNLYWYRQAAGRGLQLLFYSVGIGQISSEVPQNLSASRPQDRQFILSSKKLLLSDSGFYLCAWSLGGLQGNSPLHFGNGTRLTVT.

This chain connects TRBV4-3 to TRBJ2-3, with no clear D. This CDR3 spans 13 amino acids. Germline lookup yields CDR1 LGHNA and CDR2 YSLEER. With 1 base removed from V and 6 bases from J, the gap between germline ends came to 8 bases. CDR3 DNA sequence: TGCGCCAGCAGCCAAGCGGCCCTGGATACGCAGTATTTT. It translates to CASSQAALDTQYF.